This T cell receptor (beta chain) was observed in a study of blood T cell repertoires in COVID-19. Study information: Samples representing acute and convalescent COVID-19 were sourced from the United States, Italy and Spain.

The table came from immunoSEQ multiplex PCR; TCRdb's copy has only in-frame clones and leaves some out. The table includes under 250,000 clones, 80% to 90% detected once. The CDR3 is 16 amino acids. The V gene's germline CDR1 is SQVTM and CDR2 ANQGSEA. Trimming took off 3 bases at V and 3 bases at J, with 18 bases between the two ends. The gene calls are TRBV29-1 and TRBJ1-3; D is unresolved. Sequenced: peripheral blood. The sequence was obtained from a woman aged 70-85 years with acute or convalescent COVID-19. The CDR3 here is CSVDTGRQLFGNTIYF. The CDR3 nucleotides are TGCAGCGTTGATACGGGGAGGCAGCTCTTTGGAAACACCATATATTTT.